This T cell receptor beta chain is from a study of blood T cell repertoires in COVID-19. Study background: T cells, B-cell-depleted T cells, or PBMCs supplied cDNA or gDNA.

Method: immunoSEQ multiplex PCR; TCRdb's copy keeps in-frame clones and lacks some. The sample yields 60,000 to 65,000 clones, around 82% seen once. The CDR3 consists of 15 residues. Germline CDR1 SEHNR, CDR2 FQNEAQ (reference sequence). Trimming took 1 base from V and 1 from J, leaving 10 bases between them. This TCR derives from a man aged 55 to 70 with COVID-19, enrolled during active disease. The chain joins TRBV7-9 to TRBJ1-2; D not certain. The sample comprised peripheral blood. This chain's CDR3 is CASSLGQDDNYGYTF. For the CDR3, the DNA is TGTGCCAGCAGCTTAGGGCAGGATGATAACTATGGCTACACCTTC.